This TCR beta chain was captured by sequencing in a study of a mutant IDH1 vaccine in newly diagnosed glioma. In the case of this clone: Its target is unknown.

Method: immunoSEQ multiplex PCR; TCRdb's copy keeps in-frame clones and lacks some. This repertoire shows roughly 68,000 clones, roughly 71% found once; its top ten account for over 4%. Germline loops: CDR1 MNHEY, CDR2 SVGAGI. This CDR3 comprises 12 residues. Deletions cut 7 bases from V and 6 bases from J, with 9 bases between. Indicated time point: week 35, safety follow-up. Topical imiquimod accompanied each vaccine dose, which consisted of 300 ug of mutant IDH1 20-mer peptide. The chain has TRBV6-5 and TRBJ2-2; D could derive from TRBD1 or TRBD2 (5 bases each). The sequencing used PBMCs, collected from a glioma patient whose treatment included an IDH1 peptide vaccine. The receptor was isolated from a man in his forties or fifties with glioma. Here the CDR3 reads CASTPGPGELFF. Written as DNA, the CDR3 is TGTGCCAGCACCCCGGGGCCCGGGGAGCTGTTTTTT.